The source of this T cell receptor (beta chain) is a study of T cells after yellow fever vaccination. As TCR cDNA was made by 5'RACE template switching, a universal primer site and UMIs were added. From the 5' RACE reads, TCRdb called clonotypes with MiXCR, one entry per CDR3 protein. Among some 390,000 distinct CDR3 sequences listed, about 6.2% were seen once. In its sample, this clonotype was seen a few times. The germline V gene encodes CDR1 LNHDA and CDR2 SQIVND (reference sequence). V trimming: 7 bases; J trimming: 4 bases; junction bases outside the gene matches: 10. The CDR3 spans 15 residues. This chain joins TRBV19 and TRBJ1-3; TRBD1 matches 7 bases. The sequencing used PBMCs, collected 5 days after the yellow fever booster vaccination. This clonotype was obtained from a man in his thirties or forties who received the YFV17D yellow fever vaccine. CDR3 residues: CASTIGGQRGNTIYF. The CDR3 DNA follows: TGTGCCAGTACCATCGGGGGACAGAGAGGAAACACCATATATTTT.